Below, 25 T cell receptor beta chains from the same sample are listed, as sequenced in a study of breast tumors, draining lymph nodes, adjacent tissues. Axillary draining lymph nodes of breast cancer patients supplied the node samples. TCRdb analysed the multiplex PCR reads with MiXCR anew, one entry per CDR3 protein. The sample lists 190,000 or so distinct CDR3 sequences; approximately 30% were seen once. Source material: axillary lymph node tissue. The receptors were sampled from a female donor with breast cancer. Some clones in this sample may be carry-over from other donors' samples.

V usage is TRBV7-9 and J usage is TRBJ2-6; tentatively, D is TRBD2 (5 bases). The V gene's germline CDR1 is SEHNR and CDR2 FQNEAQ (reference sequence). V was pared by 6 bases and J by 0 bases, with 12 bases between. CDR3 length: 16 residues. CDR3 nucleotide sequence: TGTGCCAGCAGGATTGACGGGATCTCTGGGGCCAACGTCCTGACTTTC. Its translation: CASRIDGISGANVLTF.

The genes are TRBV6-2 or TRBV6-3 and TRBJ1-6; D may be TRBD1 (6 bases). The V and J ends lost 6 bases and 7 bases respectively, with 22 bases between them. CDR1 is MNHEY and CDR2 is SVGEGT in the germline V gene. The CDR3 runs to 17 residues. CDR3: CASSPVFIRTANSPLHF. CDR3 coding DNA: TGTGCCAGCAGCCCTGTTTTCATAAGGACAGCCAATTCACCCCTCCACTTT.

This clonotype was detected many times. The chain couples TRBV18 to TRBJ2-7; TRBD2 aligns across 9 bases. This CDR3 spans 15 amino acids. The germline V gene has CDR1 KGHSH and CDR2 LQKENI. Trimming removed 2 bases from V and 2 bases from J; junction bases left unmatched: 4. This chain's CDR3 is CASSPAAGGAYEQYF. The CDR3 DNA follows: TGTGCCAGCTCACCAGCAGCGGGAGGCGCCTACGAGCAGTACTTC.

The rearrangement joins TRBV29-1 to TRBJ1-2; 8 bases align to TRBD1. This CDR3 is built from 12 residues. V shed 8 bases, J shed 6 bases, and the junction held 8 bases outside the gene matches. CDR1 and CDR2 from the germline V gene are SQVTM and ANQGSEA. Written as DNA, the CDR3 is TGCAGCTTGAGGCAGGGGGCCGATGGCTACACCTTC. This codes for CSLRQGADGYTF.

Many counts were recorded for this clonotype. This chain connects TRBV11-3 to TRBJ2-1; TRBD2 matches at 12 bases. Trimming at V came to 4 bases and at J to 3 bases, leaving 4 bases not matched to a gene. Germline V gives CDR1 SGHNT, CDR2 YENEEA. The CDR3 covers 16 residues. CDR3 DNA sequence: TGTGCCAGCAGCTCCAGGACTAGCGGGGACTACAATGAGCAGTTCTTC. Amino acid sequence: CASSSRTSGDYNEQFF. Complete variable domain (other parts from reference TRBV11-3 and TRBJ2-1): EAGVVQSPRYKIIEKKQPVAFWCNPISGHNTLYWYLQNLGQGPELLIRYENEEAVDDSQLPKDRFSAERLKGVDSTLKIQPAELGDSAVYLCASSSRTSGDYNEQFFGPGTRLTVL.

This clonotype has a count of ten or more. The V call is TRBV6-5, the J call TRBJ2-1; 13 bases are a match to TRBD2. Germline assignment: CDR1 MNHEY and CDR2 SVGAGI. The CDR3 covers 16 residues. V dropped 5 bases and J dropped 9; count of bases not matched to a gene: 10. DNA of the CDR3: TGTGCCAGCAGTCGTGGACTAGCGGGAGTTGTAGGTGAGCAGTTCTTC. Its translation is CASSRGLAGVVGEQFF.

The sample holds one count of this clonotype. V is TRBV3-1 and J is TRBJ1-6; 7 bases agree with TRBD1. The germline V gene encodes CDR1 LGHDT and CDR2 YNNKEL (reference sequence). The CDR3 covers 15 residues. J lost 9 bases, V lost 3 bases, and 8 bases had no gene match. CDR3: CASSQEQGRVSPLHF. Written as DNA, the CDR3 is TGTGCCAGCAGCCAGGAACAGGGGCGGGTTTCACCCCTCCACTTT.

The chain links TRBV5-1 to TRBJ2-1, with D perhaps matching TRBD2 (5 bases). The V gene lost 7 bases and the J gene lost 3 bases, with 17 bases spanning the gap. Germline lookup yields CDR1 SGHRS and CDR2 YFSETQ. The CDR3 totals 15 residues. This CDR3 reads CASERRPEGYNEQFF. The CDR3 DNA sequence: TGCGCCAGCGAAAGACGGCCAGAGGGCTACAATGAGCAGTTCTTC.

Notes on this clonotype: This may come from a read error, since a much larger clone is one base off. This rearrangement joins TRBV5-6 to TRBJ2-5; possibly TRBD2 for D (5 bases). V was clipped by 0 bases and J by 1 base, with 13 bases between them. This CDR3 has 16 amino acids. From germline, CDR1 is SGHDT and CDR2 YYEEEE. CDR3 sequence (DNA): TGTGCCAGCAGCTTGGGTGTGGCGGGCCTCCAAGAGACCCAGTACTTC. Translating gives CASSLGVAGLQETQYF.

The CDR3 DNA reads TGTGCCAGTAGTAGGTTAGAGGGAAAACTGTTTTTT. Its protein is CASSRLEGKLFF. The V and J genes are TRBV19 and TRBJ1-4; D is uncertain. This CDR3 comprises 12 residues. Germline-derived CDR1 and CDR2 are LNHDA and SQIVND (reference sequence). Between the trimmed V and J ends, which lost 4 bases and 10 bases, there was a span of 10 bases.

The gene calls are TRBV20-1 and TRBJ2-7, with 11 bases lining up with TRBD1. CDR1 and CDR2 from the germline V gene are DFQATT and SNEGSKA (reference sequence). The ends lost 2 bases at V and 5 bases at J; junction bases unmatched: 5. This CDR3 region has 14 residues. The CDR3 DNA reads as TGCAGTGCTAGACGGACAGGGGGCTGGAACGAGCAGTACTTC. Its translation is CSARRTGGWNEQYF.

This clonotype was counted ten times or more. The CDR3 DNA follows: TGTGCCAGCAGTGTAACCAGCGGGAGTACCGGGGAGCTGTTTTTT. This encodes CASSVTSGSTGELFF. The V call is TRBV2, the J call TRBJ2-2; 8 nucleotides line up with TRBD2. From germline, CDR1 is SNHLY and CDR2 FYNNEI. This CDR3 has 15 amino acids. V dropped 4 bases and J dropped 5; count of bases not matched to a gene: 6.

In the case of this clonotype: A much larger clone differs by one base, so this may be a read error. This chain links TRBV6-1 with TRBJ1-2; D is ambiguous. The V gene lost 5 bases and the J gene lost 0 bases, with 7 bases spanning the gap. CDR3 length equals 13 residues. CDR1 is MNHNS, CDR2 SASEGT, per germline. The CDR3 DNA reads TGTGCCAGCAGTCGCAGCTCTAACTATGGCTACACCTTC. Its protein is CASSRSSNYGYTF.

At least ten counts were recorded for this clonotype. The V and J genes are TRBV7-2 and TRBJ2-1; D is possibly TRBD2 (6 bases). In germline, CDR1 is SGHTA, CDR2 FQGNSA. V lost 0 bases to trimming and J lost 12 bases, with 9 bases between them. The CDR3 has 12 amino acids. The CDR3 DNA is TGTGCCAGCAGCTTAGCCGGGAGTGGGCAGTTCTTC. Its protein is CASSLAGSGQFF.

This clonotype showed up many times. The chain is built from TRBV20-1 and TRBJ2-2; 8 bases map to TRBD1. The CDR3 has 16 residues. The ends lost 2 bases at V and 1 base at J; junction bases unmatched: 6. Germline-derived CDR1 and CDR2 are DFQATT and SNEGSKA (reference sequence). The CDR3: CSARRAGTGNTGELFF. CDR3 coding DNA: TGCAGTGCTAGACGCGCCGGGACAGGGAACACCGGGGAGCTGTTTTTT.

This clonotype was seen ten or more times. The V call is TRBV2, the J call TRBJ2-5; D possibly corresponds to TRBD2 (5 bases). Per the germline V gene, CDR1 is SNHLY and CDR2 is FYNNEI. This CDR3 has 11 amino acids. Trimming took 8 bases from V and 3 from J, leaving 7 bases between them. The CDR3 region is CASEAEETQYF. Here the CDR3 DNA reads TGTGCCAGCGAAGCGGAAGAGACCCAGTACTTC. The variable domain in full, with the rest retrieved from reference TRBV2 and TRBJ2-5, is EPEVTQTPSHQVTQMGQEVILRCVPISNHLYFYWYRQILGQKVEFLVSFYNNEISEKSEIFDDQFSVERPDGSNFTLKIRSTKLEDSAMYFCASEAEETQYFGPGTRLLVL.

This clonotype was counted ten times or more. The CDR3 region is CASSLGRVTYEKLFF. In nucleotides, the CDR3 is TGTGCCAGCAGCTTAGGGCGCGTCACATATGAAAAACTGTTTTTT. This chain links TRBV11-2 with TRBJ1-4; no firm D call. The CDR3 runs 15 residues. The V gene lost 1 base and the J gene lost 6 bases, with 12 bases spanning the gap. CDR1 and CDR2 from the germline V gene are SGHAT and FQNNGV.

This clonotype has a handful of counts. Lacking the conserved final phenylalanine or tryptophan, this CDR3 likely reflects a read error. The rearrangement joins TRBV19 to TRBJ1-5; D call uncertain. The V end lost 5 bases, the J end lost 0 bases, and 14 bases lay between the germline ends. Germline values: CDR1 LNHDA, CDR2 SQIVND (reference sequence). CDR3 size: 16 residues. The DNA of the CDR3 is TGTGCCAGTAGTGGTACCGGGTCTTTTAGCAATCAGCCCCAGCATTCT. This translates into CASSGTGSFSNQPQHS.

As concerns this clonotype: A much larger clone lies one base from this, so it may be a read error. V usage is TRBV10-1 and J usage is TRBJ2-1, with 7 bases identical to TRBD2. Trimming at V came to 4 bases and at J to 2 bases, leaving 8 bases not matched to a gene. Germline V CDR1 and CDR2: WNHNN, SYGVQD (reference sequence). The length of the CDR3 is 16 residues. This CDR3 is CASSGAGGGTYNEQFF. As DNA, the CDR3 is TGCGCCAGCAGTGGGGCTGGGGGGGGAACCTACAATGAGCAGTTCTTC.

This clonotype was detected only a few times. The CDR3 DNA reads TGTGCCAGCAACCTAGTTAATCCCGGGGCAAGCACAGATACGCAGTATTTT. Its protein is CASNLVNPGASTDTQYF. The rearrangement links TRBV6-6 to TRBJ2-3; D may match TRBD1 or TRBD2 (5 bases each). Germline loops: CDR1 MNHNY, CDR2 SVGAGI (reference sequence). V was shortened by 7 bases and J by 0 bases, with 20 bases between the two germline ends. The CDR3 has 17 residues.

This clonotype was found many times. The J gene is TRBJ1-2, the V gene TRBV5-4; no clear D gene. V was clipped by 7 bases and J by 2 bases, with 18 bases between them. Germline values: CDR1 SGHNT, CDR2 YYREEE (reference sequence). This CDR3 spans 15 amino acids. CDR3 in DNA: TGTGCCAGCTCCCCCCAGGCGGGAGGAAACTATGGCTACACCTTC. It codes for CASSPQAGGNYGYTF.

This clonotype was seen many times. The chain combines TRBV7-9 with TRBJ2-7; no reliable D call. V lost 4 bases, J lost 5 bases, and 12 bases lay in between. In germline, CDR1 is SEHNR, CDR2 FQNEAQ (reference sequence). The CDR3 length is 13 residues. The CDR3, as DNA: TGTGCCAGCAGCTCCCCAGCTGTGCACGAGCAGTACTTC. It codes for CASSSPAVHEQYF.

There are many counts of this clonotype. V and J are TRBV29-1 and TRBJ2-7; D not certain. CDR1 and CDR2 from the germline V gene are SQVTM and ANQGSEA. V gave up 4 bases and J gave up 0 bases, with 19 bases separating them. This CDR3 has 16 amino acids. The CDR3 bases are TGCAGCGTTGTGGTTCTTTCTGCCATATCCTCCTACGAGCAGTACTTC. This gives the protein CSVVVLSAISSYEQYF.

This clonotype was detected ten times or more. The chain recombines TRBV7-8 with TRBJ2-3; D gene uncertain. The CDR3 has 14 amino acids. Trimming pared 5 bases from V and 3 bases from J, leaving 12 bases between. The germline gives CDR1 SGHVS, CDR2 FQNEAQ. CDR3 in amino acids: CASSPLETTDTQYF. Written as DNA, the CDR3 is TGTGCCAGCAGCCCCCTCGAAACGACAGATACGCAGTATTTT.

This clonotype was recorded many times. The chain links TRBV5-1 to TRBJ1-2; no clear D gene. V shed 4 bases and J shed 5 bases, with 15 bases lying between them. Germline CDR1 reads SGHRS; CDR2 reads YFSETQ. The CDR3 is 14 residues long. The CDR3 DNA reads as TGCGCCAGCAGCCTGGAGGCGGGTTCTTATGGCTACACCTTC. Amino acids: CASSLEAGSYGYTF.